The sequence of this T cell receptor (beta chain) was determined in a study of T cells in tuberculosis. As for the study in general: The T cells targeted glucose monomycolate, a mycobacterial lipid, via CD1B. Study-wide findings and caveats: Active tuberculosis patients had shorter CDR3-alpha; the beta difference was nonsignificant. Active tuberculosis cases were adults; controls were adolescents. GMM-specific TCRs were nearer to active tuberculosis alpha repertoires, suggesting expansion.

Profiling relied on immunoSEQ multiplex PCR, and the TCRdb table lists in-frame clones only, not all of them. This repertoire shows 40,000 to 45,000 clones, about 94% found once; its top ten account for 1.9%. CDR1 GTSNPN and CDR2 SVGIG come from the germline V gene (reference sequence). The CDR3 spans 13 residues. Trimming took 1 base from V and 4 from J, leaving 10 bases between them. The count of this clone is one. The target antigen is unknown. This rearrangement joins TRBV30 to TRBJ1-1, with a possible D match to TRBD1 (6 bases). This clonotype was obtained from a donor between 10 and 35 years old with latent tuberculosis or without tuberculosis infection. Some clones in this sample may be carry-over from other donors' samples. The sample consisted of PBMCs. For the CDR3, the DNA is TGTGCCTGGAGTGCGCAACAGGGCACTGAAGCTTTCTTT. Translated, it gives CAWSAQQGTEAFF. Together with reference TRBV30 and TRBJ1-1, the CDR3 gives the full variable domain: SQTIHQWPATLVQPVGSPLSLECTVEGTSNPNLYWYRQAAGRGLQLLFYSVGIGQISSEVPQNLSASRPQDRQFILSSKKLLLSDSGFYLCAWSAQQGTEAFFGQGTRLTVV.